Below are 20 T cell receptor beta chains sequenced from a single sample in a study of beta chain features in type 1 diabetes. Expressed TCRB transcripts got sequenced, as all isolated RNA was reverse transcribed. TCRdb's copy holds only in-frame clones and misses some; the assay was immunoSEQ multiplex PCR. Found here are about 230,000 clones, over 9.5% of them singletons; the top ten hold under 0.035%. The specimen was naive CD4+ T cells from blood. Every receptor here comes from a young woman in good health.

This clone was detected only once. This chain uses TRBV2 with TRBJ2-5; D perhaps matches TRBD1 (5 bases). The J call could be wrong; TRBJ2-7 is a better fit for the DNA end. Germline V gives CDR1 SNHLY, CDR2 FYNNEI. This CDR3 spans 12 amino acids. CDR3 protein: CASSGQPYEQYF. The CDR3 DNA reads TGTGCCAGCAGTGGACAGCCCTACGAGCAGTACTTC.

This clone was detected a few times. The V and J genes are TRBV5-1 and TRBJ2-7; 10 nucleotides line up with TRBD2. The germline V gene encodes CDR1 SGHRS and CDR2 YFSETQ. The CDR3 consists of 16 residues. V gave up 4 bases and J gave up 2 bases; unmatched junction bases: 9. CDR3 DNA sequence: TGCGCCAGCAGCCCCCCGTCACTAGCGGGGACCTACGAGCAGTACTTC. Translated, it gives CASSPPSLAGTYEQYF.

This chain uses TRBV7-2 with TRBJ2-3; D gene unclear. The V end lost 3 bases, the J end lost 7 bases, and 11 bases lay between the germline ends. The V gene's germline CDR1 is SGHTA and CDR2 FQGNSA. The CDR3 is made up of 13 amino acids. CDR3 DNA: TGTGCCAGCAGCTTGGATAGGAGAAATACGCAGTATTTT. As protein: CASSLDRRNTQYF.

V usage is TRBV4-2 and J usage is TRBJ2-5; 9 bases align to TRBD1. Germline CDR1 reads LGHNA; CDR2 reads YNFKEQ. The trim removed 0 bases at V and 5 bases at J, leaving 7 bases unmatched. CDR3 length: 16 residues. The CDR3 here is CASSQELGTGQETQYF. The CDR3 region has the DNA TGTGCCAGCAGCCAAGAATTGGGGACAGGGCAGGAGACCCAGTACTTC.

The chain joins TRBV6-5 to TRBJ2-3; TRBD2 is a possible D gene (5 bases). The germline V and J ends were trimmed by 1 base and 0 bases, with 8 bases remaining between them. This CDR3 has 15 residues. Per the germline V gene, CDR1 is MNHEY and CDR2 is SVGAGI. This CDR3 reads CASSYFGGSTDTQYF. The CDR3 bases are TGTGCCAGCAGTTACTTCGGCGGGAGCACAGATACGCAGTATTTT.

Only a few counts were recorded for this clone. V is TRBV9 and J is TRBJ1-4, with 8 bases identical to TRBD1. V gave up 4 bases and J gave up 8 bases; unmatched junction bases: 13. Germline V gene lookup returns CDR1 SGDLS and CDR2 YYNGEE. CDR3 size: 16 residues. The CDR3: CASSPPTGTGGEKLFF. The CDR3, as DNA: TGTGCCAGCAGCCCCCCAACCGGGACAGGTGGCGAAAAACTGTTTTTT.

This chain links TRBV7-9 with TRBJ1-5; TRBD1 agrees at 7 bases. CDR1 and CDR2 from the germline V gene are SEHNR and FQNEAQ (reference sequence). This CDR3 comprises 17 residues. V shed 2 bases and J 3 bases; nucleotides not matched to a gene: 10. CDR3 sequence: CASSLFPGRGDNQPQHF. The DNA of the CDR3 is TGTGCCAGCAGCTTATTTCCTGGCAGGGGGGACAATCAGCCCCAGCATTTT.

V is TRBV5-1 and J is TRBJ2-1; 8 bases line up with TRBD1. CDR1 is SGHRS and CDR2 is YFSETQ in the germline V gene. V lost 0 bases and J lost 9; bases outside the gene matches: 11. The CDR3 spans 16 residues. CDR3 bases: TGCGCCAGCAGCTTGGGAACCAGGGGGCGATCTCTTGAGCAGTTCTTC. Translating gives CASSLGTRGRSLEQFF.

This clone has only a few counts. This chain joins TRBV6-6 and TRBJ2-5; no clear D gene. The CDR3 totals 12 residues. CDR1 is MNHNY and CDR2 is SVGAGI in the germline V gene (reference sequence). The ends were cut back, 4 bases at V and 9 bases at J, with 12 bases in the middle. The CDR3 bases are TGTGCCAGCAGTTCTCAGCGCACGGCCCAGTACTTC. Its protein product is CASSSQRTAQYF.

This clone was detected only a few times. This chain joins TRBV5-1 and TRBJ2-7, with a tentative D call TRBD2 (5 bases). The V gene's germline CDR1 is SGHRS and CDR2 YFSETQ. The V end lost 2 bases, the J end lost 4 bases, and 10 bases lay between the germline ends. The CDR3 runs to 13 residues. The CDR3 spells CASSFEGPYEQYF. The CDR3 nucleotides read TGCGCCAGCAGCTTCGAGGGCCCGTACGAGCAGTACTTC.

The chain uses TRBV30 and TRBJ1-1, with TRBD1 identical over 9 bases. CDR3 length equals 15 residues. The trim removed 4 bases at V and 6 bases at J, leaving 12 bases unmatched. Germline V CDR1 and CDR2: GTSNPN, SVGIG (reference sequence). CDR3 DNA sequence: TGTGCCTGGACCCGTACAGGGGGCGTGAGCTCTGAAGCTTTCTTT. Translating gives CAWTRTGGVSSEAFF. Filled out from reference TRBV30 and TRBJ1-1, the complete variable domain reads SQTIHQWPATLVQPVGSPLSLECTVEGTSNPNLYWYRQAAGRGLQLLFYSVGIGQISSEVPQNLSASRPQDRQFILSSKKLLLSDSGFYLCAWTRTGGVSSEAFFGQGTRLTVV.

This chain connects TRBV6-5 to TRBJ2-7, with 8 nucleotides matching TRBD1. V gave up 8 bases and J gave up 3 bases; unmatched junction bases: 6. Germline-derived CDR1 and CDR2 are MNHEY and SVGAGI. The CDR3 runs 13 residues. The CDR3 DNA reads TGTGCCAGCGGACAGGGTACCCGCTACGAGCAGTACTTC. The encoded protein is CASGQGTRYEQYF.

This chain connects TRBV18 to TRBJ2-7; TRBD2 matches at 8 bases. J gave up 2 bases and V 3 bases, and 9 bases lay outside the gene matches. The CDR3 runs to 16 residues. Germline loops: CDR1 KGHSH, CDR2 LQKENI. CDR3 nucleotides: TGTGCCAGCTCACCGACGGGACTAGGGGCGGCCTACGAGCAGTACTTC. It codes for CASSPTGLGAAYEQYF.

This clone was seen a handful of times. V gene TRBV11-2 combines with J gene TRBJ2-1, with 14 bases aligning to TRBD2. The CDR3 has 18 residues. V lost 6 bases to trimming and J lost 10 bases; unmatched junction nucleotides: 17. CDR1 and CDR2 (germline): SGHAT, FQNNGV. CDR3 nucleotides: TGTGCCAGCAGAGACCCGGGACTAGCGGGAGCTAGGGGGAGCGAGCAGTTCTTC. It translates to CASRDPGLAGARGSEQFF.

This chain links TRBV19 with TRBJ2-6, with D perhaps matching TRBD1 (6 bases). This CDR3 spans 15 amino acids. Trimming left V 6 bases short and J 2 bases short, with 11 bases between. The germline gives CDR1 LNHDA, CDR2 SQIVND (reference sequence). CDR3 DNA sequence: TGTGCCAGTAGCGTACAGGGTACTGGGGCCAACGTCCTGACTTTC. This sequence encodes CASSVQGTGANVLTF.

V usage is TRBV11-2 and J usage is TRBJ2-7; the D gene is possibly TRBD2 (6 bases). This CDR3 is built from 16 residues. The V end lost 4 bases, the J end lost 2 bases, and 18 bases lay between the germline ends. Germline V gene data show CDR1 as SGHAT and CDR2 as FQNNGV. In DNA, the CDR3 is TGTGCCAGCAGCTCCCCCCTTGGCGGGATGACCTACGAGCAGTACTTC. Translating it yields CASSSPLGGMTYEQYF.

There are a few counts of this clone. The V and J genes are TRBV4-1 and TRBJ1-3; D call uncertain. Germline assignment: CDR1 MGHRA and CDR2 YSYEKL. This CDR3 has 16 residues. Trimming took off 1 base at V and 0 bases at J, with 10 bases between the two ends. CDR3 sequence (DNA): TGCGCCAGCAGCCAAGTGGGCAGCCACTCTGGAAACACCATATATTTT. It translates to CASSQVGSHSGNTIYF.

The V call is TRBV5-1, the J call TRBJ2-5; a possible D gene is TRBD2 (5 bases). The CDR3 is 13 amino acids. Germline CDR1 reads SGHRS; CDR2 reads YFSETQ. Trimming cost V 3 bases and J 1 base, with 7 bases left between them. DNA of the CDR3: TGCGCCAGCAGCTCCGGGGTCCAAGAGACCCAGTACTTC. Its translation is CASSSGVQETQYF.

V and J are TRBV28 and TRBJ1-2; 11 bases agree with TRBD1. The CDR3 runs to 16 residues. CDR1 and CDR2 (germline): MDHEN, SYDVKM. The trim removed 5 bases at V and 6 bases at J, leaving 11 bases unmatched. As DNA, the CDR3 is TGTGCCAGCAGTCCTGGACAGGGGGCGGGAATAGATGGCTACACCTTC. This gives the protein CASSPGQGAGIDGYTF.

This clone was seen a few times. Other DNA sequences in the same sample also yield this CDR3. CDR3 sequence reads: CASRTGQTYEQYF. The CDR3 DNA reads as TGTGCCAGCAGGACCGGACAGACCTACGAGCAGTACTTC. The V call is TRBV6-5, the J call TRBJ2-7; tentatively, D is TRBD1 (6 bases). CDR1 is MNHEY, CDR2 SVGAGI, per germline. The CDR3 is 13 residues long. V lost 6 bases and J 2 bases, leaving 11 bases between the germline ends.